The rows below give T cell receptor beta chains drawn from one sample of a study of shared clonotypes between healthy human individuals. Libraries were prepared by immunoSEQ multiplex PCR; TCRdb keeps only in-frame clonotypes and omits some of them. In the table there are approximately 600,000 clones, 95% of which are singletons. Sample: naive CD8+ T cells sorted from blood. Receptors were obtained from a woman aged 25 to 39 in good health. The CDR3 runs from the conserved cysteine through the conserved F or W. A D gene is named only where the DNA matches it firmly. Expanded clones are given a class, and other clones once, few, many or no size at all.

d_call,j_call,v_call,cdr3_length,clone_size,cdr3_nt,cdr3_aa
TRBD2,TRBJ2-7,TRBV13,14,.,TGTGCCAGCAGCGCGGGGACTAGCCTCCACGAGCAGTACTTC,CASSAGTSLHEQYF
.,TRBJ2-1,TRBV27,14,.,TGTGCCAGCAGTTTTTCAGGCTCCTACAATGAGCAGTTCTTC,CASSFSGSYNEQFF
.,TRBJ2-1,TRBV11-2,11,.,TGTGCCAGCAGCTTAGGGGGTGAGCAGTTCTTC,CASSLGGEQFF
.,TRBJ2-7,TRBV6-4,14,once,TGTGCCAGCAGTGACAGGGCCCTAAATGACGAGCAGTACTTC,CASSDRALNDEQYF
.,TRBJ2-7,TRBV23-1,17,.,TGCGCCAGCAGTCACCCTCGGACAGAAACTGCAGCCTACGAGCAGTACTTC,CASSHPRTETAAYEQYF
TRBD2,TRBJ2-7,TRBV28,16,once,TGTGCCAGCAGTTTACCACGGAGCGGGAGGGGGTACGAGCAGTACTTC,CASSLPRSGRGYEQYF
TRBD1,TRBJ2-7,TRBV13,13,.,TGTGCCAGCAGCTCGGGGCAGGGGGTCGAGCAGTACTTC,CASSSGQGVEQYF
TRBD2,TRBJ2-1,TRBV29-1,16,.,TGCAGCGTGACCGGGACTAGCGGGCCCTCCTACAATGAGCAGTTCTTC,CSVTGTSGPSYNEQFF
TRBD1,TRBJ2-1,TRBV6-4,14,.,TGTGCCAGCAGTGAGGACAGGGCACACAATGAGCAGTTCTTC,CASSEDRAHNEQFF
.,TRBJ2-7,TRBV10-3,14,.,TGTGCCATCAGCCCCGACAGCGAGATCTACGAGCAGTACTTC,CAISPDSEIYEQYF
.,TRBJ1-2,TRBV7-9,16,.,TGTGCCAGCAGCTTGGGGCGACAAACCCTAAACTATGGCTACACCTTC,CASSLGRQTLNYGYTF
.,TRBJ2-7,TRBV15,11,.,TGTGCCACCAGCAACCATTACGAGCAGTACTTC,CATSNHYEQYF
.,TRBJ1-1,TRBV6-1,15,.,TGTGCCAGCTTCGCTTGGGGGCAAGGGAACACTGAAGCTTTCTTT,CASFAWGQGNTEAFF
TRBD2,TRBJ2-1,TRBV11-2,19,.,TGTGCCAGCAGCTCCCACAGAGCCGGACTAGCCCTAGCCTACAATGAGCAGTTCTTC,CASSSHRAGLALAYNEQFF
.,TRBJ1-5,TRBV16,11,few,TGTGCCAGCGGACGGGATCAGCCCCAGCATTTT,CASGRDQPQHF
.,TRBJ2-1,TRBV27,17,.,TGTGCCAGCAGTTTAGGCCGCGGTGCAAGCTCCTACAATGAGCAGTTCTTC,CASSLGRGASSYNEQFF
TRBD2,TRBJ2-7,TRBV10-3,15,.,TGTGCCATCAGTGATTGGACTAGCGGATCCTACGAGCAGTACTTC,CAISDWTSGSYEQYF
.,TRBJ1-1,TRBV11-1,15,.,TGTGCCAGCAGCTTATGGGACTTCCCCCATCCTGAAGCTTTCTTT,CASSLWDFPHPEAFF
.,TRBJ2-7,TRBV27,13,.,TGTGCCAGCAGTTTGCACAGAAACTACGAGCAGTACTTC,CASSLHRNYEQYF
TRBD2,TRBJ2-3,TRBV7-9,16,.,TGTGCCAGCAGCTCGGGGCTAGCGGGAGGCACAGATACGCAGTATTTT,CASSSGLAGGTDTQYF
.,TRBJ1-3,TRBV10-2,13,.,TGCGCCAGCAATGCAATTCCCGGAAACACCATATATTTT,CASNAIPGNTIYF
.,TRBJ2-7,TRBV27,12,.,TGTGCCAGCAGTTTGAGGGGATACGAGCAGTACTTC,CASSLRGYEQYF
TRBD2,TRBJ2-7,TRBV5-4,17,.,TGTGCCAGCGGCCCACCACCCCCTAGCGGAACTCCCTACGAGCAGTACTTC,CASGPPPPSGTPYEQYF
TRBD2,TRBJ2-7,TRBV19,15,.,TGTGCCAGTAACGTGAGAGCGGGAGGCCTCTACGAGCAGTACTTC,CASNVRAGGLYEQYF
.,TRBJ2-7,TRBV27,15,.,TGTGCCAGCAGTTTATTAGCTACAAAACCTTACGAGCAGTACTTC,CASSLLATKPYEQYF
TRBD1,TRBJ1-5,TRBV28,15,.,TGTGCCAGCACGGCGGGACAGTTTAGCAATCAGCCCCAGCATTTT,CASTAGQFSNQPQHF
TRBD1,TRBJ1-5,TRBV7-8,14,once,TGTGCCAGCAGCCCCAAGACAGGGAATCAGCCCCAGCATTTT,CASSPKTGNQPQHF